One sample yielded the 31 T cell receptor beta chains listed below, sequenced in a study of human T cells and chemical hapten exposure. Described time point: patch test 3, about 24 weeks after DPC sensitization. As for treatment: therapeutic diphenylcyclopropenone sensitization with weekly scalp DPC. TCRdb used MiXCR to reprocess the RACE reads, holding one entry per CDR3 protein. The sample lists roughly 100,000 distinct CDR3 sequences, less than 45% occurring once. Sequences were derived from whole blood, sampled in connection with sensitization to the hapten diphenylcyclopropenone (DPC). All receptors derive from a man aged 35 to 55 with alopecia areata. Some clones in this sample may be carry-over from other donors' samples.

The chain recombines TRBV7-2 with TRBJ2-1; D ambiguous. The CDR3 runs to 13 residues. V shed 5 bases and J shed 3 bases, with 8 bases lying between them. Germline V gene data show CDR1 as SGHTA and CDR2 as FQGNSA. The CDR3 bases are TGTGCCAGCAGCAAAGAGAGCTACAATGAGCAGTTCTTC. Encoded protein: CASSKESYNEQFF.

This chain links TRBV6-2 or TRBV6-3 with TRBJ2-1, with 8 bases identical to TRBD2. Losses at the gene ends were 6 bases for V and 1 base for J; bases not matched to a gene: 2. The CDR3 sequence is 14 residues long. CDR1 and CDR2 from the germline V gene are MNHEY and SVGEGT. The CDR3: CASSSSGSYNEQFF. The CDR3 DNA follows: TGTGCCAGCAGCTCTAGCGGGTCCTACAATGAGCAGTTCTTC.

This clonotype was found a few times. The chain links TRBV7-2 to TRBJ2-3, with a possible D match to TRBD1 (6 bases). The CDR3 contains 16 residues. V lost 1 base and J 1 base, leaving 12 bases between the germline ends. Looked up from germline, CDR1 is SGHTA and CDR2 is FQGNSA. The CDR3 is CASSLGQGYGTDTQYF. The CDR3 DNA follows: TGTGCCAGCAGCTTAGGGCAGGGGTATGGCACAGATACGCAGTATTTT.

In DNA form, the CDR3 reads TGTGCCAGCAGCTTTTCTCTCTCTCGGAACGAGCAGTACGTC. Encoded protein: CASSFSLSRNEQYV. The chain carries TRBV7-8 and TRBJ2-7, with D uncertain. CDR3 length: 14 residues. Germline CDR1 SGHVS, CDR2 FQNEAQ. V lost 3 bases and J 5 bases, leaving 14 bases between the germline ends.

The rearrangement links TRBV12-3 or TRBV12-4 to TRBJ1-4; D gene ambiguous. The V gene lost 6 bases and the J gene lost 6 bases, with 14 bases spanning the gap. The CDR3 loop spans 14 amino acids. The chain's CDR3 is CASSRDRDDEKLFF. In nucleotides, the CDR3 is TGTGCCAGCAGCCGCGATAGGGATGATGAAAAACTGTTTTTT.

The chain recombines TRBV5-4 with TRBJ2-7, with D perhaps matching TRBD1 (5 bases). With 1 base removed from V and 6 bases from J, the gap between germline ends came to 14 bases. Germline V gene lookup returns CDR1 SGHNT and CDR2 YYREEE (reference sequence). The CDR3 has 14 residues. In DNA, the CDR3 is TGTGCCAGCAGCTTGTTTTCAGGGTCTGGCGAGCAGTACTTC. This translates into CASSLFSGSGEQYF.

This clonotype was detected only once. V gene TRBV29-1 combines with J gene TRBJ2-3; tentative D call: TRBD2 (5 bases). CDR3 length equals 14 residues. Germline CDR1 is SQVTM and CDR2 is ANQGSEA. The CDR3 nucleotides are TGCGCACTCCGGGCGGGTCTAAGCACAGATACGCAGTATTTT. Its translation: CALRAGLSTDTQYF.

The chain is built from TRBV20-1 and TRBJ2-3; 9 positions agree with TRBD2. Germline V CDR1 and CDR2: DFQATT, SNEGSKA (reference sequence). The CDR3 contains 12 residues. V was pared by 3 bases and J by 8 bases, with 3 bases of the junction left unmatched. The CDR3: CSARTSGRTQYF. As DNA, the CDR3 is TGCAGTGCTAGGACTAGCGGACGTACGCAGTATTTT.

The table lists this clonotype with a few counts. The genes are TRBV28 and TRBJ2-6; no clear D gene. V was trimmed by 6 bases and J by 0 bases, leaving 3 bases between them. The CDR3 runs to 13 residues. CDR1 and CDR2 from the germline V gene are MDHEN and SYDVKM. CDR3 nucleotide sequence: TGTGCCAGCAGAAGCTCTGGGGCCAACGTCCTGACTTTC. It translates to CASRSSGANVLTF.

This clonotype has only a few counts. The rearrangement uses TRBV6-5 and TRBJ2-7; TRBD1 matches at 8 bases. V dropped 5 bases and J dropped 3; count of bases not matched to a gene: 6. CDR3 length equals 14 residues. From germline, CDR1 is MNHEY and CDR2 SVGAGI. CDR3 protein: CASSPRGTGYEQYF. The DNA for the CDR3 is TGTGCCAGCAGTCCTCGCGGGACAGGCTACGAGCAGTACTTC.

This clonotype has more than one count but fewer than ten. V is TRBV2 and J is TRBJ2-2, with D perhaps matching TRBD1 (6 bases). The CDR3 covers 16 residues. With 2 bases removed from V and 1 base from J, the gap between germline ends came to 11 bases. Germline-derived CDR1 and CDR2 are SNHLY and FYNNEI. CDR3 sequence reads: CASSETPGQNTGELFF. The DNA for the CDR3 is TGTGCCAGCAGTGAAACTCCGGGACAGAACACCGGGGAGCTGTTTTTT.

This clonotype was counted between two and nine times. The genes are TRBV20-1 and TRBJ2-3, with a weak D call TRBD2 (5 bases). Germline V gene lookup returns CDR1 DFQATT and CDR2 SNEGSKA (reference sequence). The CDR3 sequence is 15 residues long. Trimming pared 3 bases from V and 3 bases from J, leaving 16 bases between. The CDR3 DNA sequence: TGCAGTGCTAGGACCCTCCTAGCCGGGACAGATACGCAGTATTTT. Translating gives CSARTLLAGTDTQYF.

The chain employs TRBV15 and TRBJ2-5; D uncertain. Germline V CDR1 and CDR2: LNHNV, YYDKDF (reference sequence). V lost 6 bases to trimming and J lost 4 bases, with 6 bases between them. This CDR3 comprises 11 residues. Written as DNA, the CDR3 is TGTGCCACCAGGGCAGGAGAGACCCAGTACTTC. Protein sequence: CATRAGETQYF.

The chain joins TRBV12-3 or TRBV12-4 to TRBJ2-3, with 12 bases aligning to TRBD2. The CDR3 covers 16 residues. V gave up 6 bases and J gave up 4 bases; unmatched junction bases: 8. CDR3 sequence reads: CASRRSTSGSPDTQYF. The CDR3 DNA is TGTGCCAGCAGGAGATCGACTAGCGGGAGTCCAGATACGCAGTATTTT.

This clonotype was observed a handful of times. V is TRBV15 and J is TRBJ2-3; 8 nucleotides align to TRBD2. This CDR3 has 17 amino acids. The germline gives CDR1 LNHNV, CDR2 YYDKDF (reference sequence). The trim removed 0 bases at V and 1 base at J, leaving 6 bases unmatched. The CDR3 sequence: CATSREGAGEGTDTQYF. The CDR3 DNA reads TGTGCCACCAGCAGAGAGGGAGCGGGAGAGGGCACAGATACGCAGTATTTT.

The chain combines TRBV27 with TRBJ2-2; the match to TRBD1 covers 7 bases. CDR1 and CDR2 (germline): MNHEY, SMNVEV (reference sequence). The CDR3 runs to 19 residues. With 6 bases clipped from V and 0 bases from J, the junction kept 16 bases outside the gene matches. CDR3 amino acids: CASSKIVPTGDSNTGELFF. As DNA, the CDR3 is TGTGCCAGCAGCAAAATCGTTCCTACAGGGGATTCGAACACCGGGGAGCTGTTTTTT.

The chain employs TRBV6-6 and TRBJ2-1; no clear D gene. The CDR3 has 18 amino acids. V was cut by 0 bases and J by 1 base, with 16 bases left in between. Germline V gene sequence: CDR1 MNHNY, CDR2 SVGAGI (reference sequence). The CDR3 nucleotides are TGTGCCAGCAGTTACTCTTTAAATGCGGTAAATTCCTACAATGAGCAGTTCTTC. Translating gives CASSYSLNAVNSYNEQFF.

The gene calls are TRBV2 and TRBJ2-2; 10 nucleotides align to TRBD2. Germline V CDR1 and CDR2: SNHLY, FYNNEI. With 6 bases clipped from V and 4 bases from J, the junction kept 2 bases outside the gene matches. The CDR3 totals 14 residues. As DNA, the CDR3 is TGTGCCAGCAGGCTAGCGGGAGTCACCGGGGAGCTGTTTTTT. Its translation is CASRLAGVTGELFF.

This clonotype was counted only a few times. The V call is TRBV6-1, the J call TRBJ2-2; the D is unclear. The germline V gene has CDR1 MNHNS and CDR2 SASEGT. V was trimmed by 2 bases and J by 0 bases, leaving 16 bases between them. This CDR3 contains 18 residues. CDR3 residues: CASSEFGFGQANTGELFF. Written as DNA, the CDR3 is TGTGCCAGCAGTGAATTTGGGTTTGGGCAGGCGAACACCGGGGAGCTGTTTTTT.

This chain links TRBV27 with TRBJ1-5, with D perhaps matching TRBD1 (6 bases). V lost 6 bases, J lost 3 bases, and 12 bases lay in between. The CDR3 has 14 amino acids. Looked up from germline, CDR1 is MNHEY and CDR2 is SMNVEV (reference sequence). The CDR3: CASSRDTFNQPQHF. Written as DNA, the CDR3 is TGTGCCAGCAGCCGGGACACCTTCAATCAGCCCCAGCATTTT.

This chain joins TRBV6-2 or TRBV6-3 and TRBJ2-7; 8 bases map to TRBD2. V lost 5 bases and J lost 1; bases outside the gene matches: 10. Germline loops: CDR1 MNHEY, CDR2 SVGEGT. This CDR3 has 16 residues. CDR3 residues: CASSNPRREESYEQYV. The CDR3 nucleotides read TGTGCCAGCAGTAACCCTCGGCGGGAGGAGTCCTACGAGCAGTACGTC.

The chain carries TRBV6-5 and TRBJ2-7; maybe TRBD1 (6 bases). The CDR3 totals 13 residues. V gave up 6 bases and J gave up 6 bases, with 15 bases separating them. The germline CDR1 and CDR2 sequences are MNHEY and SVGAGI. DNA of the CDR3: TGTGCCAGCAGATCCGGCCCCAGGGGCGAGCAGTACTTC. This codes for CASRSGPRGEQYF.

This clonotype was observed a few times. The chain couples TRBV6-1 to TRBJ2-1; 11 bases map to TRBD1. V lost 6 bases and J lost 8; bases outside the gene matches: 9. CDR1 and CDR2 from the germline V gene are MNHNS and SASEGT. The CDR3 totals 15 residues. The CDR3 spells CASRDRWTGGYEQFF. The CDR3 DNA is TGTGCCAGCAGGGACAGGTGGACAGGGGGCTATGAGCAGTTCTTC.

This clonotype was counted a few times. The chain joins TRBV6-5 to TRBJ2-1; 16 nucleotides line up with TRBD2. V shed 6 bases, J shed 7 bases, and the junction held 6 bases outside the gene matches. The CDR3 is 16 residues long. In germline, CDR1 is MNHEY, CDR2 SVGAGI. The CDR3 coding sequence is TGTGCCAGCAGGGGACTAGCGGGAGGGCCTAAGAATGAGCAGTTCTTC. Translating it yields CASRGLAGGPKNEQFF.

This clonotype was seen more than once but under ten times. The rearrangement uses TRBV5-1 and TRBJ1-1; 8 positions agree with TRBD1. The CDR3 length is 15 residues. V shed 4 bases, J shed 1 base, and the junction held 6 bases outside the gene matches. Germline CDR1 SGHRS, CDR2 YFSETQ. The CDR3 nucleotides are TGCGCCAGCAGCGACGCGGGGACAGGGAACACTGAAGCTTTCTTT. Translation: CASSDAGTGNTEAFF.

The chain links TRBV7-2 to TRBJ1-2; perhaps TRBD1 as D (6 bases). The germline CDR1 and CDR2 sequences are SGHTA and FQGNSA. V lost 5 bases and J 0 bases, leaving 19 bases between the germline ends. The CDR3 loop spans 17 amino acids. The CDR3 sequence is CASSPQLGGFANYGYTF. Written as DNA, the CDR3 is TGTGCCAGCAGCCCTCAGTTAGGGGGGTTCGCTAACTATGGCTACACCTTC. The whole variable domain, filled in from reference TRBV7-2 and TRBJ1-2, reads GAGVSQSPSNKVTEKGKDVELRCDPISGHTALYWYRQSLGQGLEFLIYFQGNSAPDKSGLPSDRFSAERTGGSVSTLTIQRTQQEDSAVYLCASSPQLGGFANYGYTFGSGTRLTVV.

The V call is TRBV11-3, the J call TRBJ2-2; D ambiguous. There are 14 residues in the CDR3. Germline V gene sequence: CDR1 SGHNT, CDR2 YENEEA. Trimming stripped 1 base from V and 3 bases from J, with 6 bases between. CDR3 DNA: TGTGCCAGCAGCTTAGGAGTTTACACCGGGGAGCTGTTTTTT. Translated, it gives CASSLGVYTGELFF.

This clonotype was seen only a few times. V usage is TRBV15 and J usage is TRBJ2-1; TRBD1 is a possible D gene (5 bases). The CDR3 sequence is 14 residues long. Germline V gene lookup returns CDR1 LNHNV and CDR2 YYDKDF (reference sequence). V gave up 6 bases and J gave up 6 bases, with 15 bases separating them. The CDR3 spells CATRDPIGANEQFF. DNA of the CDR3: TGTGCCACCAGAGATCCGATAGGGGCCAATGAGCAGTTCTTC. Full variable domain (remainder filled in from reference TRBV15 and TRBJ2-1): DAMVIQNPRYQVTQFGKPVTLSCSQTLNHNVMYWYQQKSSQAPKLLFHYYDKDFNNEADTPDNFQSRRPNTSFCFLDIRSPGLGDTAMYLCATRDPIGANEQFFGPGTRLTVL.

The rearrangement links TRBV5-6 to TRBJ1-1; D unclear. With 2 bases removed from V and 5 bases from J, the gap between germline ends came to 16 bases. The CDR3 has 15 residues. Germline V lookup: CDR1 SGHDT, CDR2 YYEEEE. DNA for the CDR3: TGTGCCAGCAGCTTACTTGTTGGGATTAGGACTGAAGCTTTCTTT. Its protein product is CASSLLVGIRTEAFF.

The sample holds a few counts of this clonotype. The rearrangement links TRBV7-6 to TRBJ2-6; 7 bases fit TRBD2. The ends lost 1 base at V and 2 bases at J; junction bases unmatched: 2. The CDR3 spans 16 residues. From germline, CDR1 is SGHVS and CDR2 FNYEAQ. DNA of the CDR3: TGTGCCAGCAGCTTAGTTGCGGGAGCTGGGGCCAACGTCCTGACTTTC. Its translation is CASSLVAGAGANVLTF.

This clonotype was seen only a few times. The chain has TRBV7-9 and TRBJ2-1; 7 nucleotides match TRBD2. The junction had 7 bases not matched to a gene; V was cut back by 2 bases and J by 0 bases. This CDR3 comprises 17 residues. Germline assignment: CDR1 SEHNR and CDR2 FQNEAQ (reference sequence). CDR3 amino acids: CASSLLWGGNSYNEQFF. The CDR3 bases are TGTGCCAGCAGCTTATTGTGGGGGGGGAACTCCTACAATGAGCAGTTCTTC.